The T cell receptor beta chain described here comes from a study of cytomegalovirus exposure and HLA in healthy donors. Points from the study as a whole: In vitro assays verified that three CMV-associated chains recognized CMV antigens specifically. As immune exposure information, only CMV serostatus was available. An assumption of roughly uniform sequencing depth across donors underlay the presence/absence analyses.

This CDR3 contains 12 residues. Germline V gene sequence: CDR1 LNHDA, CDR2 SQIVND (reference sequence). V dropped 10 bases and J dropped 0 bases, with 6 bases sitting between them. On this clone: The antigen is undetermined.

Vbeta (60) and Jbeta (13) primers were used in the PCR. The protocol was immunoSEQ multiplex PCR, while the TCRdb copy is restricted to in-frame clones and leaves out a portion. The sample consists of 150,000 to 200,000 clones, about three quarters of them appearing once. The genes are TRBV19 and TRBJ1-4; D remains ambiguous. The source of this sequence is a young man in good health and CMV-seropositive. Sample: PBMCs. CDR3 loop: CATSPTNEKLFF. Written as DNA, the CDR3 is TGTGCCACGTCTCCAACTAATGAAAAACTGTTTTTT.